This entry features one TCR beta chain sequence. The table lists this clonotype with a few counts. The antigen it binds to is not known. No base quality values were provided; no much bigger clone lies one nucleotide off. Donors were 30 to 45 systemically healthy Caucasian individuals from Russia aged roughly 6 to 90 years. About 10 milliliters of peripheral blood were collected from each donor into EDTA-treated Vacutainer tubes. Ficoll-Paque density-gradient centrifugation was used to isolate PBMCs, with at least 6.5 million obtained per sample. Total RNA, at least 5 micrograms per sample, was extracted from PBMCs with Trizol reagent. Naive CD45RAhigh/CD27high T cell percentages were measured by flow cytometry on a PBMC aliquot from every donor. The data belong to a study of blood T cells in healthy people across ages (dated by TCRdb to the mid-2010s). The study in broad terms: Template switching captured roughly one uniquely barcoded TCR beta cDNA molecule per two T cells in model experiments. Age-related changes in TCR beta repertoire diversity were measured in the study by deep sequencing normalized with unique cDNA molecular identifiers. Four age groups were formed from the donors: young (average approximately 15 years), middle-aged (around 37), aged (about 62) and long-lived (roughly 81). Donors of different ages were randomly distributed across sequencing lanes to avoid experimental bias. For two donors (one aged 18 to 30 and one aged 80 or older), the study analyzed two additional independent replicas of 1 million unique cDNA reads from the same blood draw. Beyond this particular receptor, the publication reports: Donor CMV infection status was unknown, potentially confounding age-related changes in expanded clonotypes. A strong correlation was found between observed TCR beta diversity and the percentage of naive T cells measured by flow cytometry. Compared with the aged group, the long-lived group had more naive CD4+ T cells, fewer expanded clones and increased TCR diversity, suggesting age selection. Bulk unsorted PBMC profiling prevented conclusive comparison of naive and antigen-experienced compartments. Estimates of total diversity from one million sequenced T cells were regarded as lower bounds and underestimates. As age increased, observed TCR beta diversity per million T cells dropped in a roughly linear way, and a significant reduction was already evident by age roughly 40.

The library was obtained by 5' RACE. This sample was sequenced with an Illumina HiSeq 2500. A second PCR of about 7 to 12 cycles was performed with a sample-barcoded 5' primer and a J-beta primer mix. A template-switch 5' adaptor carrying 12 random nucleotides introduced a unique molecular identifier onto each TCR beta cDNA molecule. Each sample yielded at least 2.5 million CDR3-containing paired-end reads. First-strand cDNA synthesis was performed from all RNA using the Mint cDNA synthesis kit, with priming by a TRBC-specific oligonucleotide. All cDNA was treated with uracil-DNA glycosylase and then went through a first 18-cycle PCR with the universal primers M1SS and BC2_uni_R. In the paper's pipeline: For normalization, 1 million high-quality reads, each with a distinct molecular identifier, were randomly selected from each sample. Instead of being binned into consensus sequences, reads that shared molecular identifiers were thrown out. MiTCR, with a Q25 quality threshold and the strictest error-elimination algorithm, was used for CDR3 identification, clonotype clustering and error correction. A nonparametric unseen species model using Euler transformation provided a lower-bound estimate of total TCR beta diversity. TCRdb redid the processing of the public reads, applying fastp at Q25 and MiXCR, and retained in-frame beta chains. Rows matching on CDR3 protein sequence are summarized as one entry with the most common DNA and genes. V and J calls and clone size were set by TCRdb, not the authors. The sample table contains 850,000 to 1,000,000 distinct CDR3 sequences; only one count was recorded for roughly 50% of them. The ten largest clones add up to about a fifth of the sample.

The trim is 4 bases for V and 2 bases for J, with a gap of 9 bases between the germline ends. The CDR3 numbers 13 residues from cysteine through phenylalanine. Only the CDR3 DNA stays, 39 bases, in frame from base 1. From a lookup of the germline V gene, CDR1 and CDR2 are SGHRS and YFSETQ. The sequencing sample was made of blood. The V and J segments used are TRBV5-1 and TRBJ1-2; the D segment cannot be called with confidence. This clonotype originated in a woman aged 55-69 years in good health. The CDR3: CASSPRENYGYTF. The nucleotide sequence reads as follows: TGCGCCAGCAGCCCCCGGGAGAACTATGGCTACACCTTC.